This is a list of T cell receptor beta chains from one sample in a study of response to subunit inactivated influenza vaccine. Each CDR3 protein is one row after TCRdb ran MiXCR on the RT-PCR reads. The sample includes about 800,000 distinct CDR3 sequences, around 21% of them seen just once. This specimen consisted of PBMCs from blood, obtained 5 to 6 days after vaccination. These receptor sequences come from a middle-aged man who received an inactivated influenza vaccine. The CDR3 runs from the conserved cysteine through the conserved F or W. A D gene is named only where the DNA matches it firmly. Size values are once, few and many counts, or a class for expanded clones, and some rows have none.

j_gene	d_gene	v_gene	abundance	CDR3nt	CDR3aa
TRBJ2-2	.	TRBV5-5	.	TGTGCCAGCAGCTTGGTCCAGGGGTTGAGAACCGGGGAGCTGTTTTTT	CASSLVQGLRTGELFF
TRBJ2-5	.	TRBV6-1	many	TGTGCCAGCAGGAGGAGGGAAGAGACCCAGTACTTC	CASRRREETQYF
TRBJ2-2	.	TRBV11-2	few	TGTGCCAGCAGCCGGATAGCCGGACACACCGGGGAGCTGTTTTTT	CASSRIAGHTGELFF
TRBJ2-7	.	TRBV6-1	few	TGTGCCAGCAAAACGAGTTTAGGGGGGGACGAGCAGTACTTC	CASKTSLGGDEQYF
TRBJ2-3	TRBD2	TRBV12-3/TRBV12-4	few	TGTGCCAGCACCCCGGGACTAGCGGGGTCCACCGGGGATACGCAGTATTTT	CASTPGLAGSTGDTQYF
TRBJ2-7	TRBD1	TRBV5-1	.	TGCGCCAGCAAACCGGGACAGGGGGCCTACGAGCAGTACTTC	CASKPGQGAYEQYF
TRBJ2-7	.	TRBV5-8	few	TGTGCCAGCAGCTTGAGTGACAGTAACAACGAGCAGTACTTC	CASSLSDSNNEQYF
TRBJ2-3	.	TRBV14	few	TGTGCCAGCAGCATGACGGGGAACTCTAGCACAGATACGCAGTATTTT	CASSMTGNSSTDTQYF
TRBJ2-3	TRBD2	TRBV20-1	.	TGCAGTGCTAGCTCAGCGGGGGGGTTAGATACGCAGTATTTT	CSASSAGGLDTQYF
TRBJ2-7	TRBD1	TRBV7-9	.	TGTGCCAGCAGCTCAACCGCCGGGACAGGGGTAGGCGAGCAGTACTTC	CASSSTAGTGVGEQYF
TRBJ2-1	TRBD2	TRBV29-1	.	TGCAGCGTTGAAGACGAAGCGGGAGGGGGGAATGAGCAGTTCTTC	CSVEDEAGGGNEQFF
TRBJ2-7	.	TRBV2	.	TGTGCCAGCAGTGACTCTAGATCCTACGAGCAGTACTTC	CASSDSRSYEQYF
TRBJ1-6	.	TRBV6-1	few	TGTGCCAGCAGTGAGAGGACAGCAACAAATTCACCCCTCCACTTT	CASSERTATNSPLHF
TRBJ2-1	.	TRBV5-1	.	TGCGCCAGCAGCTCCGGAGGGAGCGGCGATGAGCAGTTCTTC	CASSSGGSGDEQFF
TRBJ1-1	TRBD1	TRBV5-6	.	TGTGCCAGCAGCCGTAAACAGGGGACGAACACTGAAGCTTTCTTT	CASSRKQGTNTEAFF
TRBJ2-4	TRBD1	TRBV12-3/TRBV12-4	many	TGTGCCAGCAGTGGACCGACAGGGACCAAAAACATTCAGTACTTC	CASSGPTGTKNIQYF
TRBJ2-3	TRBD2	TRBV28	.	TGTGCCAGCAGTTTTCCGGGACTAGAAAGCACAGATACGCAGTATTTT	CASSFPGLESTDTQYF
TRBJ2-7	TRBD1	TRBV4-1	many	TGCGCCAGCAGCCAAGTAAAGGCGGGACAGGGGTCTTACGAGCAGTACTTC	CASSQVKAGQGSYEQYF
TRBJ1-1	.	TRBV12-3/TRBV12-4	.	TGTGCCAGCAGTCCCCCGGGCCTCCCACGGGCTGAAGCTTTCTTT	CASSPPGLPRAEAFF
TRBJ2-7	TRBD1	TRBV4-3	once	TGCGCCAGCAGCCTTAACAGGGGGCAGAGCTACGAGCAGTACTTC	CASSLNRGQSYEQYF
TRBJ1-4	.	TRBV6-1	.	TGTGCCAGCAGCCCACGGGAGAGCTGGGGGCGCGAAGGTGAAAAACTGTTTTTT	CASSPRESWGREGEKLFF
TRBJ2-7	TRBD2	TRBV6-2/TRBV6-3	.	TGTGCCAGCAGTTACTCTATTCTAGCGGTGAACTACGAGCAGTACTTC	CASSYSILAVNYEQYF
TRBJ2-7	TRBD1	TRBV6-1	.	TGTGCCAGCAGTCCCTATGGGGACAGCTTCTACGAGCAGTACTTC	CASSPYGDSFYEQYF
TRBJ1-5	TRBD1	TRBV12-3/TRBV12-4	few	TGTGCCAGCAGGGACAGGCTCGGGGCCCAGCATTTT	CASRDRLGAQHF
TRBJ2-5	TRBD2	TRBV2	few	TGTGCCAGCAATGGACTAGGAACGGAGACCCAGTACTTC	CASNGLGTETQYF
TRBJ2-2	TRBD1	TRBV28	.	TGTGCCAGCAGTTCCGCCCCCGGGGACAGGGGTTCGGTCACCGGGGAGCTGTTTTTT	CASSSAPGDRGSVTGELFF
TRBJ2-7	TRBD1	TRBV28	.	TGTGCCAGCAGTGAACAGGGGGCGAGGAACGAGCAGTACTTC	CASSEQGARNEQYF
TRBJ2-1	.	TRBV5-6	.	TGTGCCAGCAGCTTGGGGGTGGTCACTGAGCAGTTCTTC	CASSLGVVTEQFF
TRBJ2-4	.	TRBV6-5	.	TGTGCCAGCAGTTACTCACAGGGTGCCAAAAACATTCAGTACTTC	CASSYSQGAKNIQYF
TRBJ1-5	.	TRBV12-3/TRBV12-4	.	TGTGCCAGCAGTTTAGGCAGCAGCTATAGCAATCAGCCCCAGCATTTT	CASSLGSSYSNQPQHF
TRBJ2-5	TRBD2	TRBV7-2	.	TGTGCCACAGGACTAGCGGAACAAGAGACCCAGTACTTC	CATGLAEQETQYF
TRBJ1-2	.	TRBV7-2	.	TGTGCCAGCACCTCGGGGAGAAACTATGGCTACACCTTC	CASTSGRNYGYTF
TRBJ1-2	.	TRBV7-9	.	TGTGCCAGCAGCCCGGAGAGGGGAAGGGTCTATGGCTACACCTTC	CASSPERGRVYGYTF
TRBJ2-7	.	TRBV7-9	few	TGTGCCAGCAGACCCGATGCGGCAGACGAGCAGTACTTC	CASRPDAADEQYF
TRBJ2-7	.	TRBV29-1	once	TGCAGCGCCTCTTACTCCTACGAGCAGTACTTC	CSASYSYEQYF
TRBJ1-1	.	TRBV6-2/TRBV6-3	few	TGTGCCAGCGGTGCGGCAGGGATCACTGAAGCTTTCTTT	CASGAAGITEAFF
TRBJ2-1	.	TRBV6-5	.	TGTGCCAGCAGTTATATCCTGAGCTCCTACAATGAGCAGTTCTTC	CASSYILSSYNEQFF
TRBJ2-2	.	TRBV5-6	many	TGTGCCAGCAGCCTTCAGACCACCGGGGAGCTGTTTTTT	CASSLQTTGELFF
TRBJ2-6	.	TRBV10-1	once	TGCGCCAGCAGTGATCCTGGGGCCAACGTCCTGACTTTC	CASSDPGANVLTF
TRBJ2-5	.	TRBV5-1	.	TGCGCCAGCAGCGCGGGACAGCCACAAGAGACCCAGTACTTC	CASSAGQPQETQYF
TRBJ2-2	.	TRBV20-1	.	TGCAGTGCCAGGAAGGGACTCTATCGGTTATACGGGGAGCTGTTTTTT	CSARKGLYRLYGELFF
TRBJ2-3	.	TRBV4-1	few	TGCGCCAGCAGCCAAGTCATGACATTTGATACGCAGTATTTT	CASSQVMTFDTQYF
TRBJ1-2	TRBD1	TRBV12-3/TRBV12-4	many	TGTGCCAGCAGCGACAGGGGGAACTATGGCTACACCTTC	CASSDRGNYGYTF
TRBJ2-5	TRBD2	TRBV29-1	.	TGCAGCGTCTCCCGGACTAGTCGGGGTGAGACCCAGCACTTC	CSVSRTSRGETQHF
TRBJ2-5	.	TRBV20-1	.	TGCAGTGCTACTCTTGTGGGAGAGACCCAGTACTTC	CSATLVGETQYF
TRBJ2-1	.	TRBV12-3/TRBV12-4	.	TGTGCCAGCAGTCAGTTGGGTATCGGGCTTGAGCAGTTCTTC	CASSQLGIGLEQFF
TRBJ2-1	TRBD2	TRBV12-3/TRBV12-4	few	TGTGCCAGCAGTCGGACTAGCGGGGACTCCAATGAGCAGTTCTTC	CASSRTSGDSNEQFF
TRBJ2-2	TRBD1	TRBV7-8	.	TGTGCCAGCAGGTCTAGAGACTGGGACAGCAAACCGATTAACACCGGGGAGCTGTTTTTT	CASRSRDWDSKPINTGELFF
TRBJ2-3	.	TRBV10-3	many	TGTGCCATCAGTGAGTCTCAGGGTACAGATACGCAGTATTTT	CAISESQGTDTQYF
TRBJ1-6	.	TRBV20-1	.	TGCAGTGCTAGAGATTGGAGGGAATCCCACACACCCCTCCACTTT	CSARDWRESHTPLHF
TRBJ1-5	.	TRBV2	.	TGTGCCAGCAGTGAAGGGTCAGGTGGTAATCAGCCCCAGCATTTT	CASSEGSGGNQPQHF
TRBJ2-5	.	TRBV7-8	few	TGTGCCAGCAGCACCGGATGGCGAAAAGAGACCCAGTACTTC	CASSTGWRKETQYF
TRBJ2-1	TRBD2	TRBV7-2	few	TGTGCCAGCAGTTACCGACTAGCGGGAGACGATGAGCAGTTCTTC	CASSYRLAGDDEQFF
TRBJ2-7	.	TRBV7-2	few	TGTGCCAGCAGCTTAATGGCAGGGTCATCCTACGAGCAGTACTTC	CASSLMAGSSYEQYF
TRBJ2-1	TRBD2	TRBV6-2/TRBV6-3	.	TGTGCCGCCAGTTACTCCTCCCTTAGCGGGGCCTCCAGAGCCTCCTACAATGAGCAGTTCTTC	CAASYSSLSGASRASYNEQFF